These 5 T cell receptor beta chains originate from one sample sequenced in a study of blood T cell repertoires in COVID-19. Clones were read by immunoSEQ multiplex PCR, and TCRdb kept only the in-frame ones, dropping some. Here the sample spans approximately 90,000 clones, around 87% being singletons. Material: peripheral blood. These receptors were taken from a human donor in a cohort sampled during active COVID-19.

The table lists this clone with a count of one. V is TRBV6-4 and J is TRBJ1-2; unclear D gene. The CDR3 contains 12 residues. Trimming took off 2 bases at V and 7 bases at J, with 8 bases between the two ends. Germline assignment: CDR1 MRHNA and CDR2 SNTAGT. This CDR3 is CASSDRASGYTF. CDR3 DNA: TGTGCCAGCAGTGACAGAGCCTCTGGCTACACCTTC.

The chain is built from TRBV7-2 and TRBJ1-2, with 7 nucleotides matching TRBD1. The CDR3 consists of 13 residues. V trimming: 5 bases; J trimming: 3 bases; junction bases outside the gene matches: 3. Germline CDR1 reads SGHTA; CDR2 reads FQGNSA. The CDR3 coding sequence is TGTGCCAGCAGCCCAGGGACAGACTATGGCTACACCTTC. Amino acid sequence: CASSPGTDYGYTF.

In DNA form, the CDR3 reads TGTGCCAGCAGCGTAGAACCGAGCTATGGCTACACCTTC. Translating it yields CASSVEPSYGYTF. The chain joins TRBV9 to TRBJ1-2; D unclear. CDR1 SGDLS and CDR2 YYNGEE come from the germline V gene. Trimming took 0 bases from V and 4 from J, leaving 7 bases between them. The CDR3 is 13 amino acids.

The gene calls are TRBV28 and TRBJ1-1, with 10 bases aligning to TRBD1. CDR3 length: 16 amino acids. The J segment lost 14 bases and the V segment lost 0 bases, leaving 15 bases of the junction unmatched. Germline V CDR1 and CDR2: MDHEN, SYDVKM. This chain's CDR3 is CASSLWARGQGFEGFF. The CDR3 DNA reads TGTGCCAGCAGTTTATGGGCCAGGGGACAGGGGTTTGAAGGGTTCTTT.

This chain links TRBV3-1 (or the pseudogene TRBV3-2) with TRBJ1-6; D is ambiguous. From germline, CDR1 is LGHDT and CDR2 YNNKEL (reference sequence). V was shortened by 2 bases and J by 10 bases, with 15 bases between the two germline ends. This CDR3 has 15 residues. Here the CDR3 reads CASSQLAAGDSPLHF. CDR3 nucleotide sequence: TGTGCCAGCAGCCAACTGGCTGCGGGAGACTCACCCCTCCACTTT.